Shown below are 17 T cell receptor beta chains from a single sample sequenced in a study of blood T cells in healthy people across ages. Next came a second PCR, run for 7 to 11 cycles, which used a sample-barcoded 5' primer along with a J-beta primer mix. TCRdb itself ran the 5' RACE reads through MiXCR, one entry per CDR3 protein. The sample holds about 930,000 distinct CDR3 sequences; almost 30% are singletons and the top ten take roughly 10%. These same data were also listed under a study on T cells of mothers and their children.

The sequencing sample was made of blood. Every receptor here comes from a woman in her forties in good health.

V gene TRBV5-1 combines with J gene TRBJ2-5; D is undetermined. Between the trimmed V and J ends, which lost 0 bases and 5 bases, there was a span of 14 bases. From germline, CDR1 is SGHRS and CDR2 YFSETQ. The CDR3 extends over 15 amino acids. The CDR3, as DNA: TGCGCCAGCAGCTTGGGACCGCCGTACGGGGAGACCCAGTACTTC. Protein: CASSLGPPYGETQYF. Looking up the rest from reference TRBV5-1 and TRBJ2-5 gives the full variable domain: KAGVTQTPRYLIKTRGQQVTLSCSPISGHRSVSWYQQTPGQGLQFLFEYFSETQRNKGNFPGRFSGRQFSNSRSEMNVSTLELGDSALYLCASSLGPPYGETQYFGPGTRLLVL.

V and J are TRBV7-8 and TRBJ2-5, with D unclear. CDR3 length equals 15 residues. Trimming stripped 2 bases from V and 2 bases from J, with 12 bases between. Germline V gene lookup returns CDR1 SGHVS and CDR2 FQNEAQ. The CDR3 DNA reads TGTGCCAGCAGCTTAAGCGTGACACATCAAGAGACCCAGTACTTC. Protein product: CASSLSVTHQETQYF.

In this sample, this clonotype turned up once. V gene TRBV4-3 combines with J gene TRBJ1-2, with D possibly matching TRBD1 (6 bases). The germline gives CDR1 LGHNA, CDR2 YSLEER. The CDR3 runs 15 residues. The ends were cut back, 1 base at V and 8 bases at J, with 17 bases in the middle. CDR3 nucleotides: TGCGCCAGCAGCCAAGTAGAAATACAGGGAAAAGGCTACACCTTC. It is translated as CASSQVEIQGKGYTF.

CDR3 region: CASSVGGARGHEQYF. The DNA of the CDR3 is TGTGCCAGCAGCGTAGGGGGGGCGAGGGGCCACGAGCAGTACTTC. J is TRBJ2-4 and V is TRBV9; TRBD1 or TRBD2 may be the D gene (6 bases each). The J call may be incorrect, as the DNA end agrees better with TRBJ2-7. Germline CDR1 reads SGDLS; CDR2 reads YYNGEE. The CDR3 runs 15 residues.

The rearrangement joins TRBV5-5 to TRBJ2-1; 11 nucleotides line up with TRBD2. Germline V CDR1 and CDR2: SGHKS, YYEKEE (reference sequence). The CDR3 sequence is 15 residues long. Germline trimming cut 4 bases from V and 8 bases from J; bases unmatched to any gene: 8. The CDR3 sequence is CASSVGSSGRDEQFF. The CDR3 DNA reads TGTGCCAGCAGCGTGGGGAGTAGCGGGAGGGATGAGCAGTTCTTC.

The chain links TRBV7-2 to TRBJ1-6; D call uncertain. Per germline, CDR1 SGHTA and CDR2 FQGNSA. Deletions cut 1 base from V and 13 bases from J, with 8 bases between. The CDR3 covers 12 residues. CDR3 sequence: CASSLGVHPLHF. The CDR3 coding sequence is TGTGCCAGCAGCTTAGGGGTTCACCCCCTCCACTTT. The complete variable domain, with remaining parts taken from reference TRBV7-2 and TRBJ1-6, reads GAGVSQSPSNKVTEKGKDVELRCDPISGHTALYWYRQSLGQGLEFLIYFQGNSAPDKSGLPSDRFSAERTGGSVSTLTIQRTQQEDSAVYLCASSLGVHPLHFGNGTRLTVT.

Points on this clonotype: A read error is the likely source, as a far larger clone sits one nucleotide away. J is TRBJ2-7 and V is TRBV9; unclear D gene. Trimming pared 3 bases from V and 10 bases from J, leaving 11 bases between. The CDR3 spans 11 residues. Germline CDR1 is SGDLS and CDR2 is YYNGEE. This chain's CDR3 is CASSGQEAQYF. CDR3 bases: TGTGCCAGCAGCGGTCAAGAGGCCCAGTACTTC.

Only a few counts were recorded for this clonotype. The chain recombines TRBV4-3 with TRBJ2-1, with TRBD2 matching 8 bases. Germline CDR1 LGHNA, CDR2 YSLEER. The V gene end was trimmed by 2 bases and the J gene end by 0 bases; junction bases not matched to a gene: 6. The CDR3 spans 17 residues. In DNA, the CDR3 is TGCGCCAGCAGCCAAAGCACTAGCGGATTCTCCTACAATGAGCAGTTCTTC. As protein: CASSQSTSGFSYNEQFF.

In regard to this clonotype: A much larger clone is a single base away; this may be a read error. J is TRBJ1-2 and V is TRBV29-1, with D maybe TRBD1 (6 bases). The ends were cut back, 1 base at V and 4 bases at J, with 13 bases in the middle. CDR3 length: 14 residues. Looked up from germline, CDR1 is SQVTM and CDR2 is ANQGSEA. The CDR3 loop reads CSVEGYRAGYGYTF. DNA for the CDR3: TGCAGCGTTGAAGGTTACAGGGCTGGCTATGGCTACACCTTC.

The table lists this clonotype with many counts. The rearrangement joins TRBV6-4 to TRBJ2-7; TRBD1 or TRBD2 may be the D gene (5 bases each). CDR1 and CDR2 from the germline V gene are MRHNA and SNTAGT. V gave up 10 bases and J gave up 1 base, with 14 bases separating them. The CDR3 consists of 13 residues. CDR3 sequence: CAIVRDRSYEQYF. The DNA for the CDR3 is TGTGCCATTGTTCGGGACCGGTCCTACGAGCAGTACTTC.

This chain links TRBV29-1 with TRBJ1-4; no reliable D call. CDR1 is SQVTM, CDR2 ANQGSEA, per germline. Trimming pared 5 bases from V and 5 bases from J, leaving 15 bases between. The CDR3 spans 14 residues. The CDR3 DNA follows: TGCAGCGTTCTCCCCGACATTACAAATGAAAAACTGTTTTTT. Its translation: CSVLPDITNEKLFF.

The chain recombines TRBV19 with TRBJ1-5; D remains unclear. The CDR3 contains 13 residues. Trimming left V 5 bases short and J 7 bases short, with 12 bases between. Germline CDR1 LNHDA, CDR2 SQIVND (reference sequence). The CDR3 spells CASSVRGGQPQHF. The CDR3 DNA is TGTGCCAGTAGTGTGAGAGGAGGACAGCCCCAGCATTTT.

The chain carries TRBV19 and TRBJ1-5, with D uncertain. The CDR3 spans 13 residues. Germline-derived CDR1 and CDR2 are LNHDA and SQIVND (reference sequence). Trimming left V 3 bases short and J 6 bases short, with 9 bases between. CDR3: CASSIEGRQPQHF. CDR3 DNA sequence: TGTGCCAGTAGTATCGAAGGGCGTCAGCCCCAGCATTTT.

V is TRBV11-1 and J is TRBJ2-7, with 9 nucleotides matching TRBD1. From germline, CDR1 is SGHAT and CDR2 FQDESV (reference sequence). The CDR3 sequence is 15 residues long. J lost 2 bases, V lost 1 base, and 3 bases had no gene match. CDR3 sequence (DNA): TGTGCCAGCAGCTTAGACAGGGGGCCTACCTACGAGCAGTACTTC. Residues: CASSLDRGPTYEQYF.

As regards this clonotype: Given a much more abundant clone one base away, this may be a read error. The CDR3 loop reads CASSLTSGSDNEQYF. For the CDR3, the DNA is TGTGCCAGCAGCTTAACTTCGGGCAGTGACAATGAGCAGTACTTC. The chain couples TRBV7-6 to TRBJ2-5; D gene unclear. V lost 2 bases to trimming and J lost 11 bases, with 21 bases between them. CDR1 is SGHVS and CDR2 is FNYEAQ in the germline V gene. The CDR3 runs to 15 residues.

This clonotype was counted many times. This chain connects TRBV7-6 to TRBJ2-3; 7 positions agree with TRBD1. This CDR3 comprises 16 residues. V trimming: 3 bases; J trimming: 1 base; junction bases outside the gene matches: 7. Germline CDR1 is SGHVS and CDR2 is FNYEAQ. In DNA form, the CDR3 reads TGTGCCAGCAGCTTTAGACAGGGTGGTGGCACAGATACGCAGTATTTT. This gives the protein CASSFRQGGGTDTQYF.

In regard to this clonotype: A much larger clone is a single base away; this may be a read error. J is TRBJ2-5 and V is TRBV14, with a possible D match to TRBD1 (5 bases). The V and J ends lost 4 bases and 11 bases respectively, with 11 bases between them. The CDR3 extends over 11 amino acids. Germline V gene sequence: CDR1 SGHDN, CDR2 FVKESK. CDR3 coding DNA: TGTGCCAGCAGCCGACAGAATGAGCAGTACTTC. Translation: CASSRQNEQYF.